This T cell receptor (beta chain) stems from a study of neurological immune-mediated disorders. Study results and limitations: One related-CDR3 cluster, identified by phylogenetic grouping, held the repertoires of 18 of 34 multiple sclerosis patients and was a possible signature. TCR-beta repertoires seemed private in all groups, with no expanded CDR3 amino acid sequences shared.

Germline V gene sequence: CDR1 DFQATT, CDR2 SNEGSKA (reference sequence). The CDR3 spans 16 residues. V was pared by 6 bases and J by 1 base, with 12 bases of the junction left unmatched. Synthesis of cDNA used 5'RACE (with 10-nucleotide random UMIs). MiXCR, applied by TCRdb to the 5' RACE reads, yields one record per CDR3 protein. The table includes roughly 88,000 distinct CDR3 sequences, 3.5% detected once. This clonotype was counted ten times or more. What it binds is unknown. For the unsorted libraries, 2 million PBMCs stored at -80 C served as input. This sequence joins TRBV20-1 and TRBJ1-5; 7 bases line up with TRBD1. The clonotype comes from a woman aged 50 to 65 with multiple sclerosis. Sequencing input: PBMCs. CDR3 residues: CSAPPTGSLSNQPQHF. CDR3 DNA: TGCAGTGCACCACCGACAGGGTCCCTGAGCAATCAGCCCCAGCATTTT.